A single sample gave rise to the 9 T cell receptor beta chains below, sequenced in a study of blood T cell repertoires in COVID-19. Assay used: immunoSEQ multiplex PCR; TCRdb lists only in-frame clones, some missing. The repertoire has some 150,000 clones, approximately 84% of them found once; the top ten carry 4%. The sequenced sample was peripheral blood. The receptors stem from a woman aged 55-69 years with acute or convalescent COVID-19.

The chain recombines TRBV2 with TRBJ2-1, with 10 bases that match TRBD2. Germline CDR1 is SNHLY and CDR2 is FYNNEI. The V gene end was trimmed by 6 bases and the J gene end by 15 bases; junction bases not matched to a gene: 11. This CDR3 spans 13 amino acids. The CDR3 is CASRETSGPGGFF. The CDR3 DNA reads TGTGCCAGCAGGGAGACTAGCGGGCCCGGCGGGTTCTTC.

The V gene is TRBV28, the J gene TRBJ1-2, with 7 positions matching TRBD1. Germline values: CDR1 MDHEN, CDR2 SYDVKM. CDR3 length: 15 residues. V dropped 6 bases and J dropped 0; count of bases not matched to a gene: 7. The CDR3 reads CASSPNTGANYGYTF. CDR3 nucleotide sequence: TGTGCCAGCAGCCCTAACACAGGGGCTAACTATGGCTACACCTTC.

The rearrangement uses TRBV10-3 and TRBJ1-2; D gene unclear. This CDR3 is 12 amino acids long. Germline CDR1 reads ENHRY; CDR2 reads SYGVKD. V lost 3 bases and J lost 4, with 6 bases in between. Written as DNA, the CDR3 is TGTGCCATCAGTGAACAGACCTATGGCTACACCTTC. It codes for CAISEQTYGYTF.

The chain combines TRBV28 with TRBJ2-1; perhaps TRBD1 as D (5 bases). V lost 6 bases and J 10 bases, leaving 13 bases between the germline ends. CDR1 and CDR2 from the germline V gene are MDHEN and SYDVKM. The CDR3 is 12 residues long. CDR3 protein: CASRRQGYEQFF. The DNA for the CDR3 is TGTGCCAGCAGACGGCAGGGATACGAGCAGTTCTTC.

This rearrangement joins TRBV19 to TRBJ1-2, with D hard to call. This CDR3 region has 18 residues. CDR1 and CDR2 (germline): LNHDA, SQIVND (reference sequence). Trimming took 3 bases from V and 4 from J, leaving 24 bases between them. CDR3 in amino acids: CASSILGDMGGQPYGYTF. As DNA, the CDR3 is TGTGCCAGTAGTATTTTGGGTGACATGGGCGGGCAGCCCTATGGCTACACCTTC. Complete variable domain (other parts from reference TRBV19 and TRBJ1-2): DGGITQSPKYLFRKEGQNVTLSCEQNLNHDAMYWYRQDPGQGLRLIYYSQIVNDFQKGDIAEGYSVSREKKESFPLTVTSAQKNPTAFYLCASSILGDMGGQPYGYTFGSGTRLTVV.

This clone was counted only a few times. DNA for the CDR3: TGTGCCACTCTCTCGACAGGGACCTATGGCTACACCTTC. It translates to CATLSTGTYGYTF. The chain links TRBV28 to TRBJ1-2; 7 bases map to TRBD1. The CDR3 is 13 amino acids. In germline, CDR1 is MDHEN, CDR2 SYDVKM. With 10 bases clipped from V and 4 bases from J, the junction kept 9 bases outside the gene matches.

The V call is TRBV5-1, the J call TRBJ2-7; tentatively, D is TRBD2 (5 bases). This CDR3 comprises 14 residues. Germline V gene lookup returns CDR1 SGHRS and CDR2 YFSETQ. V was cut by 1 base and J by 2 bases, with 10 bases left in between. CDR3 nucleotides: TGCGCCAGCAGCTTGTACGAGGGCCCCTACGAGCAGTACTTC. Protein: CASSLYEGPYEQYF.

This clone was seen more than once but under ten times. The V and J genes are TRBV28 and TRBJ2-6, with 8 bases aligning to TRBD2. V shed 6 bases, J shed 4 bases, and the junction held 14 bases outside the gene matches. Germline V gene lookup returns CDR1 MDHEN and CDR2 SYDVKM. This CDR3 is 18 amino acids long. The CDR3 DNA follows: TGTGCCAGCAGGCCACATGCCGGGAGGGCCGTAGGGGCCAACGTCCTGACTTTC. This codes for CASRPHAGRAVGANVLTF.

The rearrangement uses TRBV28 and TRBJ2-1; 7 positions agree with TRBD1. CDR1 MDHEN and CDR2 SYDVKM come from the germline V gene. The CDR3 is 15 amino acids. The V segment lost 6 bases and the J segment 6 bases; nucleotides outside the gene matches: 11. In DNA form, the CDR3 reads TGTGCCAGCAGCCGAGACAGGGCCCGAGGCAATGAGCAGTTCTTC. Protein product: CASSRDRARGNEQFF.